The rows below give T cell receptor beta chains drawn from one sample of a study of cytomegalovirus exposure and HLA in healthy donors. This table comes from immunoSEQ multiplex PCR, and its TCRdb copy is limited to in-frame clones, with some not included. The data contain over 200,000 clones, about 80% of them seen just once; the ten biggest clones take up about 2%. Material for sequencing was PBMCs. The receptors were gathered from a male donor in good health and CMV-seronegative. Both conserved end residues are part of each CDR3. D genes are given only for firm matches. Clone size appears in some rows only: once, few, many, or a class for an expanded clone.

TRBV9,TRBD2,TRBJ2-2,few,TGTGCCAGCAGCGTAGCGGGAGGTATTACCGGGGAGCTGTTTTTT,CASSVAGGITGELFF
TRBV30,TRBD2,TRBJ2-1,NA,TGTGCCTGGAATCGACCTAGCGGGTTCACCTACAATGAGCAGTTCTTC,CAWNRPSGFTYNEQFF
TRBV28,NA,TRBJ1-5,NA,TGTACCAGCACTGCCAGGGGATATAGCAATCAGCCCCAGCATTTT,CTSTARGYSNQPQHF
TRBV19,NA,TRBJ2-7,NA,TGTGCCAGTAGTGGGCAGGCTGGGTCCTACGAGCAGTACTTC,CASSGQAGSYEQYF
TRBV28,TRBD1,TRBJ1-3,NA,TGTGCCAGCAGTCTGACAGGGACAGGAAACACCATATATTTT,CASSLTGTGNTIYF
TRBV4-3,NA,TRBJ2-7,NA,TGCGCCAGCAGCCAAGTAGGTGAGGACTTC,CASSQVGEDF
TRBV19,TRBD1,TRBJ1-5,NA,TGTGCCAGTAGTATTCCGGGACAGGGGGCGCGGCAGCCCCAGCATTTT,CASSIPGQGARQPQHF
TRBV5-1,NA,TRBJ2-3,once,TGCGCCAGCAGCTTGATAGGGGTGACAGATACGCAGTATTTT,CASSLIGVTDTQYF
TRBV25-1,TRBD1,TRBJ1-5,NA,TGTGCCAGCGCAGGGGGAAAGAATCAGCCCCAGCATTTT,CASAGGKNQPQHF
TRBV14,TRBD1,TRBJ1-2,NA,TGTGCCAGCAGCCCCCGACAGGGGTATGGCTACACCTTC,CASSPRQGYGYTF
TRBV27,TRBD2,TRBJ2-5,NA,TGTGCCAGCAGTTTGGTAGCGGGGGAGACCCAGTACTTC,CASSLVAGETQYF
TRBV4-2,TRBD2,TRBJ2-7,NA,TGTGCCAGCAGCTCAGGGACTAGCGGGCTCTTTTACGAGCAGTACTTC,CASSSGTSGLFYEQYF